This entry concerns a single TCR beta chain. This clone showed up just once. Its antigen is not yet known. No quality values exist for individual bases; no much larger clone is one base distant. These data originate in a study of cytomegalovirus exposure and HLA in healthy donors (dated by TCRdb to between 2016 and 2019). With regard to the full study: In an earlier analysis of 450 to 750 of the donors, around 290 Gb of sequence data and 100 million or so unique TCR beta sequences from about 190 million T cells were reported. A later analysis re-examined previously published TCR beta repertoires from just over 650 donors and added high-resolution HLA genotyping to investigate patterns of TCR occurrence. Of the roughly 400 genotyped donors, 80% to 90% were placed in the genetic ancestry cluster associated with self-reported Caucasian donors. The study aimed to test whether signatures of past pathogen exposure could be identified by cataloging public T cell receptors. The study combined high-throughput TCR immunosequencing, statistical association of individual TCRs with disease status, and machine learning to predict cytomegalovirus infection status. An early release covering approximately 600 HLA-typed donors comprised 300 to 350 gigabases of sequencing data and 85 million or so unique TCR sequences. The number of donors typed differed by locus, with 629-630 for A, B, C, DRB1 and DQB1, roughly 520 for DQA1, 600 to 610 for DPA1, and approximately 470 for DPB1. The later analysis used no new phenotypic data to find candidate immune exposures, relying instead on TCR beta sequences and their occurrence across donors. Using immunosequencing, the study profiled T cell repertoires from 666 subjects and related those repertoires to cytomegalovirus serostatus. Both class I and class II loci were covered by HLA typing, at four-digit resolution. To decide whether each TCR beta V gene segment behaved as functional or pseudogenic, an earlier analysis of approximately 620 of the donors relied on high-throughput TCR beta sequencing. All discovery cohort repertoires had been generated using a single sequencing platform. In addition to the first cohort of roughly 700 subjects, a separate validation cohort of 120 different subjects was used. Alongside the repertoire data, information on donor age, sex, ethnicity and CMV serostatus was compiled. In a later genetic analysis, genome-wide SNP genotypes for about 65% of the roughly 670 donors were used, and that subset was treated as a discovery cohort. Among almost 400 genotyped donors of the cohort, an average of about 240,000 unique TCR beta nucleotide sequences were sequenced per donor, roughly 18% of them non-productive. Four or five DR-DQ haplotypes were handled as single units for association and clustering, since linkage in the cohort was strong.

Summary of the overall study and its limitations: The sequencing pipeline was judged likely to have produced a cluster of highly shared sequence variants as a technical artifact. For the cohort, immune exposure information was limited to CMV serostatus. In vitro tests confirmed that three of the cytomegalovirus-associated TCR beta chains recognize cytomegalovirus antigens. Correlated functional status among segregating V segments might reflect linkage disequilibrium, but an unknown experimental factor could not be ruled out. This cohort had only TCR beta chains sequenced, and the lack of alpha or paired-chain data limited which features could be detected. According to a later analysis, parvovirus B19, influenza, CMV and Epstein-Barr virus appeared linked to several top co-occurrence clusters. Because some donors lacked HLA typing at each locus, the association tests relied only on the typed subset. A later analysis found that HLA-associated TCR beta chains were more clonally expanded and had lower generation probabilities than equally common non-associated chains. A total of fewer than 200 TCR beta chains were listed by the study as associated with cytomegalovirus. The authors suggested that the approach could potentially be extended to other disease states and immunological phenotypes. When HLA alleles, especially DR and DQ, strongly co-occurred, TCR associations were difficult to assign to individual alleles. The classifier was reported to diagnose cytomegalovirus status with high specificity and sensitivity in both the original and validation cohorts. Across donors, most TCR sequences were observed very rarely, whereas some public TCRs were present in many individuals. A later genetic analysis reported fewer N-insertions in productive TCRs among donors in an Asian-associated ancestry cluster than the roughly 700-donor mean. A later analysis found that TCR association rates varied across HLA loci, with DRB1 alleles showing the most associated TCRs and HLA-C alleles the fewest. Sequencing depth was assumed to be roughly uniform across donors in the presence/absence analyses, though that assumption may not hold. An association between a missense DCLRE1C variant and V-gene and J-gene trimming of TCR beta chains was found in a later genetic analysis and replicated in an independent cohort. In an earlier analysis of fewer than 700 of the donors, most TCR beta V segments appeared in productive rearrangements about 87% or about 30% of the time, broadly matching IMGT annotations. At a false discovery rate of 0.05, a later analysis linked approximately 18,000 TCR beta sequences to specific HLA alleles. Some IMGT-functional V segments, including TRBV6-2 and TRBV6-3, could not be distinguished by the 87-base-pair reads and were therefore excluded. A further reported finding was that TCR beta sequences accurately predicted the HLA-A and HLA-B alleles for most subjects in the first cohort. In a later analysis, most CMV-associated TCR beta chains were found to appear HLA-restricted, with HLA associations seemingly driven largely by CMV exposure. The earlier analysis of some 540 of the donors excluded 15 to 20 rarely observed V segments, including chromosome 9 orphons, because counts were too low.

Library generation was performed with the immunoSEQ multiplex PCR assay. For the multiplex PCR, a mixture combining 60 forward primers for TCR Vbeta segments and 13 reverse primers for TCR Jbeta segments was used. A multiplex PCR assay on genomic DNA amplified the CDR3 region of rearranged TCR beta genes. On the Illumina HiSeq System, the amplified TCR beta libraries were sequenced as 87-base-pair reads. The study's processing was this. In a later analysis, approximately 74 million unique TCR beta chains were counted across the approximately 640 repertoires, and roughly 11 million of these chains were shared by at least two donors. To remove PCR and sequencing errors, raw reads were error-corrected and collapsed into unique sequences using a nearest-neighbor algorithm that merged closely related sequences. To assign V, D and J gene segments, CDR3 sequences were aligned to IMGT reference sequences. For a sequence to be retained, at least a six-nucleotide match to both a V gene segment and a J gene segment was required. Rearrangements were classified as productive when the CDR3 lacked stop codons and remained in frame with V and J, and all other rearrangements were classified as non-productive. CDR3 was defined by IMGT convention, running from the second conserved V-encoded cysteine to the conserved J-encoded phenylalanine. In an earlier analysis of more than 550 of the donors, sequences lacking an unambiguous match to a single V gene segment were excluded. An earlier analysis of 587 of the donors classified V segments as functional when productive rearrangements were above 56.7% and as segregating when the standard deviation between donors was above 5%. A statistical classification framework was built to diagnose cytomegalovirus status from the catalog of TCR beta chain sequences. In a later analysis, TCR nucleotide sequences were compared against IMGT/GENE-DB human TR gene sequences so that V and J genes could be assigned. A later analysis assigned CDR3 sequences and most-parsimonious VDJ recombination scenarios with the TCRdist pipeline. In a later analysis, every TCR beta chain was defined by the combination of its CDR3 amino acid sequence and its V-gene family, and reads without a unique V-gene family were dropped. As a way to deal with suspected cross-contamination and a sequencing artifact, a later analysis dropped 450 to 700 nucleotide sequences that were highly shared and had low generation probability. For each public chain, a later analysis derived a clonal expansion index from normalized ranks of inferred template counts within each repertoire. Generation probabilities in a later analysis came from a VDJ recombination model fitted to out-of-frame rearrangements, and those results were checked against IGoR. Hypergeometric tests were used in a later analysis to score TCR-TCR, TCR-HLA and TCR-CMV co-occurrence, with a repertoire-size bias correction applied to the TCR pairs. A later analysis estimated false discovery rates by permuting HLA or CMV assignments 20 times. A later analysis grouped co-occurring TCRs with DBSCAN, adding TCRdist sequence similarity when clustering within HLA-allele-positive subsets. Co-occurrence clustering excluded repertoires with fewer than 30,000 or more than 120,000 public chains, plus five with anomalous nucleotide sharing. This immuneACCESS table, as held by TCRdb, lists in-frame sequences with V and J called but not all clones. Of the missing ones, under half trace to an unresolved V gene in checked studies; the others have no known cause. V and J calls and clone size are given by that table; D and trimming were obtained from the DNA. For this sample the table gives 180,000 or so clones, of which around 85% were detected only once. The ten largest clones add up to approximately 8.5% of the sample.

The CDR1 and CDR2 encoded by the germline V gene are SQVTM and ANQGSEA. Deletion took 2 bases off V and 2 bases off J, with a span of 6 bases between the germline ends. Inclusive of the bounding cysteine and phenylalanine, the CDR3 is 13 residues long. Only CDR3 DNA remains: 39 bases, in frame from the first base. The cohort comprised 666 healthy bone marrow donors. Cohort members were all nominally healthy when sampled, although unrecorded immune exposures were likely present. The donor tested CMV seropositive, placing the donor among the roughly 270 seropositive members of the cohort. Every donor gave a peripheral blood sample, and the peripheral blood mononuclear cells from that sample were used for TCR beta sequencing. The Qiagen DNeasy Blood Extraction Kit was used to extract genomic DNA from the blood cell samples.

Sample: PBMCs. The V and J segments used are TRBV29-1 and TRBJ2-2; the D gene is perhaps TRBD1, from 5 matching bases. The TCR originated in a man between 18 and 29 years old in good health and CMV-seropositive. Here is the DNA: TGCAGCGTTGAACAGGGCAACACCGGGGAGCTGTTTTTT. Translated, this gives CSVEQGNTGELFF.